One and the same sample provided the 9 T cell receptor beta chains below, sequenced in a study of blood T cells in healthy people across ages. Through a sample-barcoded 5' primer and a J-beta primer mix, a second PCR was run for roughly 6 to 11 cycles. TCRdb reprocessed the 5' RACE reads with MiXCR, giving one entry per CDR3 protein. Of fewer than 2,000,000 distinct CDR3 sequences in the sample, about 35% were seen once. Sample: blood. The receptors come from a woman aged 25 to 39 in good health.

This CDR3 reads CASSDGDRGPLTDTQYF. CDR3 DNA: TGTGCCAGCAGTGACGGGGACAGGGGACCCCTCACAGATACGCAGTATTTT. This chain uses TRBV25-1 with TRBJ2-3; 10 bases match TRBD1. CDR1 and CDR2 from the germline V gene are MGHDK and SYGVNS. V lost 3 bases and J lost 2; bases outside the gene matches: 8. The CDR3 spans 17 residues.

The V call is TRBV18, the J call TRBJ2-7; the match to TRBD1 covers 10 bases. The CDR3 consists of 13 residues. The junction had 8 bases not matched to a gene; V was cut back by 4 bases and J by 11 bases. From germline, CDR1 is KGHSH and CDR2 LQKENI. The CDR3 nucleotides read TGTGCCAGCTCACGGGGGACAGGGGTAGAGAAGTACTTC. Translating gives CASSRGTGVEKYF.

This chain connects TRBV30 to TRBJ1-5; D gene unclear. The CDR3 has 15 residues. The V and J ends lost 0 bases and 6 bases respectively, with 15 bases between them. Germline lookup yields CDR1 GTSNPN and CDR2 SVGIG (reference sequence). CDR3 nucleotide sequence: TGTGCCTGGAGTGTAACCCGTAGTGGCACTCAGCCCCAGCATTTT. Its translation: CAWSVTRSGTQPQHF.

The sample holds a few counts of this clonotype. A much larger clone lies one base from this, so it may be a read error. This sequence joins TRBV30 and TRBJ2-7; 9 nucleotides agree with TRBD2. CDR1 and CDR2 from the germline V gene are GTSNPN and SVGIG (reference sequence). The CDR3 totals 14 residues. CDR3: CARSVAGVAYEQYF. The CDR3 DNA follows: TGTGCCCGGAGTGTAGCGGGAGTCGCCTACGAGCAGTACTTC.

This clonotype was seen a handful of times. The V call is TRBV4-2, the J call TRBJ2-2; no firm D call. The V gene lost 1 base and the J gene lost 3 bases, with 6 bases spanning the gap. CDR1 is LGHNA, CDR2 YNFKEQ, per germline. This CDR3 has 14 residues. The DNA for the CDR3 is TGTGCCAGCAGCCAAGGGCTGGACACCGGGGAGCTGTTTTTT. Encoded protein: CASSQGLDTGELFF.

In DNA form, the CDR3 reads TGTGCCAGCAGGGACCGCAGGGACACTGAAGCTTTCTTT. Translating it yields CASRDRRDTEAFF. The chain has TRBV2 and TRBJ1-1; D might be TRBD1 (5 bases). Germline V gene lookup returns CDR1 SNHLY and CDR2 FYNNEI. The CDR3 has 13 amino acids. The V end was cut by 6 bases, the J end by 3 bases, with 11 bases between.

The genes are TRBV25-1 and TRBJ1-2; weak D call: TRBD1 (6 bases). Between the trimmed V and J ends, which lost 4 bases and 6 bases, there was a span of 9 bases. Germline CDR1 is MGHDK and CDR2 is SYGVNS. This CDR3 is 12 amino acids long. The CDR3 nucleotides are TGTGCCAGCAGTGCAGGGGTTGATGGCTACACCTTC. Residues: CASSAGVDGYTF.

The table lists this clonotype with a few counts. V usage is TRBV10-3 and J usage is TRBJ1-3; D is ambiguous. The germline V gene has CDR1 ENHRY and CDR2 SYGVKD. The CDR3 covers 15 residues. Trimming removed 4 bases from V and 0 bases from J, with 10 bases in between. The CDR3 protein is CAISVGQHSGNTIYF. CDR3 bases: TGTGCCATCAGTGTAGGGCAACACTCTGGAAACACCATATATTTT.

The CDR3 sequence: CASSPKPANYGYTF. For the CDR3, the DNA is TGTGCCAGCAGCCCTAAACCAGCGAACTATGGCTACACCTTC. The chain carries TRBV27 and TRBJ1-2; the D is unclear. CDR1 and CDR2 from the germline V gene are MNHEY and SMNVEV (reference sequence). V was clipped by 6 bases and J by 2 bases, with 13 bases between them. The CDR3 contains 14 residues.